A selection of T cell receptor beta chains follows, all from one sample in a study of OX40 agonist ivuxolimab in advanced cancers. Some clones are missing from TCRdb's copy, which holds only in-frame ones; the method was immunoSEQ multiplex PCR. The sample has nearly 90,000 clones; about 87% are singletons. The material sequenced was CD4+ or CD8+ T cells sorted from blood, taken in a trial of the OX40 agonist ivuxolimab. These receptors originate from an adult with an advanced solid tumor such as melanoma, head and neck, liver or kidney cancer. CDR3s include the opening cysteine and the closing phenylalanine or tryptophan. The D gene is left open where the match is weak.

D gene: NA; CDR3 length: 17; V gene: TRBV29-1; J gene: TRBJ2-5; CDR3 DNA: TGCAGCGTTGAGGGGGGAGGGGGAATTAGGAACTTGGAGACCCAGTACTTC; CDR3 protein: CSVEGGGGIRNLETQYF
D gene: NA; CDR3 length: 13; V gene: TRBV7-2; J gene: TRBJ2-7; CDR3 DNA: TGTGCCAGCAGCGTCGGGACAAACTACGAGCAGTACTTC; CDR3 protein: CASSVGTNYEQYF
D gene: NA; CDR3 length: 14; V gene: TRBV6-1; J gene: TRBJ2-2; CDR3 DNA: TGTGCCAGCAGTGAAGCGGTCTCTCCCAGGGAGCTGTTTTTT; CDR3 protein: CASSEAVSPRELFF
D gene: TRBD2; CDR3 length: 15; V gene: TRBV5-1; J gene: TRBJ2-5; CDR3 DNA: TGCGCCAGCAGCTCGGCGGGGGACCCGGGCGAGACCCAGTACTTC; CDR3 protein: CASSSAGDPGETQYF
D gene: NA; CDR3 length: 14; V gene: TRBV5-1; J gene: TRBJ1-3; CDR3 DNA: TGCGCCAGCAGCCCTGACGGCTCTGGAAACACCATATATTTT; CDR3 protein: CASSPDGSGNTIYF
D gene: NA; CDR3 length: 11; V gene: TRBV20-1; J gene: TRBJ2-5; CDR3 DNA: TGCAGTGGCGCGGGATCCGGGACCCAGTACTTC; CDR3 protein: CSGAGSGTQYF
D gene: TRBD2; CDR3 length: 16; V gene: TRBV19; J gene: TRBJ2-5; CDR3 DNA: TGTGCCAGTAGACGGCTAGCGGGGGGGATCGAAGAGACCCAGTACTTC; CDR3 protein: CASRRLAGGIEETQYF
D gene: NA; CDR3 length: 15; V gene: TRBV7-9; J gene: TRBJ1-2; CDR3 DNA: TGTGCCAGCAGCTTGCCAACCGGGACCCTGGGTGGCTACACCTTC; CDR3 protein: CASSLPTGTLGGYTF
D gene: TRBD1; CDR3 length: 16; V gene: TRBV7-2; J gene: TRBJ2-5; CDR3 DNA: TGTGCCAGCAACTTCGGACAGGGTGGGGCCCAAGAGACCCAGTACTTC; CDR3 protein: CASNFGQGGAQETQYF
D gene: TRBD2; CDR3 length: 15; V gene: TRBV30; J gene: TRBJ2-3; CDR3 DNA: TGTGCCTGGAGTCCCCCGGGGGGAGTACCAGATACGCAGTATTTT; CDR3 protein: CAWSPPGGVPDTQYF
D gene: NA; CDR3 length: 13; V gene: TRBV7-8; J gene: TRBJ1-6; CDR3 DNA: TGTGCCAGCGCACCCACCAGGGACTCACCCCTCCACTTT; CDR3 protein: CASAPTRDSPLHF
D gene: NA; CDR3 length: 15; V gene: TRBV4-3; J gene: TRBJ1-1; CDR3 DNA: TGCGCCAGCAGCCAAGATCTGGGAGCGAACACTGAAGCTTTCTTT; CDR3 protein: CASSQDLGANTEAFF
D gene: NA; CDR3 length: 13; V gene: TRBV27; J gene: TRBJ2-5; CDR3 DNA: TGTGCCAGCAGTCGTTTACGGGGGTCGACCCAGTACTTC; CDR3 protein: CASSRLRGSTQYF
D gene: TRBD1; CDR3 length: 17; V gene: TRBV7-9; J gene: TRBJ2-3; CDR3 DNA: TGTGCCAGCAGCTTACCTCCGGGACAGGAGAGCACAGATACGCAGTATTTT; CDR3 protein: CASSLPPGQESTDTQYF
D gene: NA; CDR3 length: 15; V gene: TRBV18; J gene: TRBJ2-5; CDR3 DNA: TGTGCCAGCTCACCAGGGACGGGGATGCAAGAGACCCAGTACTTC; CDR3 protein: CASSPGTGMQETQYF
D gene: TRBD1; CDR3 length: 16; V gene: TRBV7-9; J gene: TRBJ2-1; CDR3 DNA: TGTGCCAGCAGCCGGCTGGGACAGGGGCTGAACAATGAGCAGTTCTTC; CDR3 protein: CASSRLGQGLNNEQFF